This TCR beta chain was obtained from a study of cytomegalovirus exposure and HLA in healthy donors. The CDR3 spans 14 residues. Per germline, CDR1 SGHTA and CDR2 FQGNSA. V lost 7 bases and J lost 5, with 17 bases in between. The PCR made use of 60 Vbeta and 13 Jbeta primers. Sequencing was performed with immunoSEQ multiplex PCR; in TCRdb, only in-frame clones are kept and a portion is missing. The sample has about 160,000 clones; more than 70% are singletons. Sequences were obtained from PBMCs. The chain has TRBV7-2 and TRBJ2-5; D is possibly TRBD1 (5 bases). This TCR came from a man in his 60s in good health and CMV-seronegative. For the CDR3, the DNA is TGTGCCAGCACCCCGAGGCAGGGCAGGGAGACCCAGTACTTC. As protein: CASTPRQGRETQYF.